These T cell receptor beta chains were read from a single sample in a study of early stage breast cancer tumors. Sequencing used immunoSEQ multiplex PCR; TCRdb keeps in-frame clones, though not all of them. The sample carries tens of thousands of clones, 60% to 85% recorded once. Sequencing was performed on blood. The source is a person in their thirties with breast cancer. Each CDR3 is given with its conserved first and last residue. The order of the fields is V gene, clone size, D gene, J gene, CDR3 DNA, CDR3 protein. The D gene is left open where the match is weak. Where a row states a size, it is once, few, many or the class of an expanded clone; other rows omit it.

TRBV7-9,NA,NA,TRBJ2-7,TGTGCCAGCAGCTGGGGAGGCGGGCTGACCTACGAGCAGTACTTC,CASSWGGGLTYEQYF
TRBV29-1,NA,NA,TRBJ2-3,TGCAGCGTTGACGATCCAACCCTCACAGATACGCAGTATTTT,CSVDDPTLTDTQYF
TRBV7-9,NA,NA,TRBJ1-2,TGTGCCAGCAGCTCCCTCCAGATGCTGGGGTGGGGCTATGGCTACACCTTC,CASSSLQMLGWGYGYTF
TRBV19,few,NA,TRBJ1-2,TGTGCCAGTACTAACGGCCGCTATGGCTACACCTTC,CASTNGRYGYTF
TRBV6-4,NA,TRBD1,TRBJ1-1,TGTGCCAGCAGTCAGGACAGGGGGAGTACTGAAGCTTTCTTT,CASSQDRGSTEAFF
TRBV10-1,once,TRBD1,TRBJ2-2,TGCGCCAGCAGTGACAGGGGGCGAACCGGGGAGCTGTTTTTT,CASSDRGRTGELFF
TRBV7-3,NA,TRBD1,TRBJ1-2,TGTGCCAGCAGCTCCGGACAGGGGGCGCGGTATGGCTACACCTTC,CASSSGQGARYGYTF
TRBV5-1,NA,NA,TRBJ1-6,TGCGCCAGCAGCTTGGGGCAGGGTAATTCACCCCTCCACTTT,CASSLGQGNSPLHF
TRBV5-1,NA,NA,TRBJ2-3,TGCGCCAGCAGCTTGGAATACTCGATAGATACGCAGTATTTT,CASSLEYSIDTQYF
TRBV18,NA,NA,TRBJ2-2,TGTGCCAGCTCACCTCCTGGGGCCCAGAACACCGGGGAGCTGTTTTTT,CASSPPGAQNTGELFF
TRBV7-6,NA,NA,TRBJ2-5,TGTGCCAGCAGCGAATTCGGCGGAGGCCAAGAGACCCAGTACTTC,CASSEFGGGQETQYF
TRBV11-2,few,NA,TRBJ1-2,TGTGCCAGCAGTTCCCCTCGAGGGATCTATGGCTACACCTTC,CASSSPRGIYGYTF
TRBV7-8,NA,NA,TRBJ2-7,TGTGCCAGCAGCCCCCGCCGGGTGGGACCCTACGAGCAGTACTTC,CASSPRRVGPYEQYF
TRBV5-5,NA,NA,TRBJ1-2,TGTGCCAGCAGCTTGGCCGATTATGGCTACACCTTC,CASSLADYGYTF
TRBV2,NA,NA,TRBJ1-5,TGTGCCAGCAGTGACCAGATTTATAGCAATCAGCCCCAGCATTTT,CASSDQIYSNQPQHF
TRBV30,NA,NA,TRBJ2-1,TGTGCCTGGAGCGCGCTTGGCCGCTCCTACAATGAGCAGTTCTTC,CAWSALGRSYNEQFF
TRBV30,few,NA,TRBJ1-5,TGTGCCTGGAGTGAGATGTCTCTCAATCAGCCCCAGCATTTT,CAWSEMSLNQPQHF
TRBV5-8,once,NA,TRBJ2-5,TGTGCCAGCAGCCTTAGACCACGGGAGACCCAGTACTTC,CASSLRPRETQYF
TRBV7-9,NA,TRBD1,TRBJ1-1,TGTGCCAGCAGCCCCCAGTGGGGACAGGGTCTTCGTCACACTGAAGCTTTCTTT,CASSPQWGQGLRHTEAFF
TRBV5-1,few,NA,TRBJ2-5,TGCGCCAGCAGCTTGGCCGGGAAAGAGACCCAGTACTTC,CASSLAGKETQYF
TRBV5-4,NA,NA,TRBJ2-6,TGTGCCAGCAGCTACGATGGTCCGGCGGTCGGGGCCAACGTCCTGACTTTC,CASSYDGPAVGANVLTF
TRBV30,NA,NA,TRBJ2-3,TGTGCCTGGAGTAAGACCAGGAGCACAGATACGCAGTATTTT,CAWSKTRSTDTQYF
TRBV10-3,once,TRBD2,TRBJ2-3,TGTGCCATCAGTGTACGGACTAGCGGGAGGGTGTCAGATACGCAGTATTTT,CAISVRTSGRVSDTQYF
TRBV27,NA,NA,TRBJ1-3,TGTGCCAGCAGTCGGCGGCCCGGTGAGTCTGGAAACACCATATATTTT,CASSRRPGESGNTIYF
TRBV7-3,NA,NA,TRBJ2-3,TGTGCCAGCAGTCCAGGGGCAAGCACAGATACGCAGTATTTT,CASSPGASTDTQYF
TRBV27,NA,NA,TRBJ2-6,TGTGCCAGCAGTTTAGGGGGAGGTTCTGGGGCCAACGTCCTGACTTTC,CASSLGGGSGANVLTF
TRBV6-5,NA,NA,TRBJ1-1,TGTGCCAGCAGTTACTCGGGGACTTTGAACACTGAAGCTTTCTTT,CASSYSGTLNTEAFF
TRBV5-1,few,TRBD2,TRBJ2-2,TGCGCCAGCAGCTCTTCTCTAGCGGCGAACACCGGGGAGCTGTTTTTT,CASSSSLAANTGELFF
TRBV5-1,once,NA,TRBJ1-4,TGCGCCAGCAGCTTGGTGGGGGGGGCTAATGAAAAACTGTTTTTT,CASSLVGGANEKLFF
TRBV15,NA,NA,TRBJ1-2,TGTGCCACCAGCAAGAACTCCGCGACAGCTTACTATGGCTACACCTTC,CATSKNSATAYYGYTF
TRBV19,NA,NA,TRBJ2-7,TGTGCCAGTAGTCGGCTCGCGGGTGAGACCTACGAGCAGTACTTC,CASSRLAGETYEQYF
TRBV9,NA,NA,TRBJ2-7,TGTGCCAGCAGCGCCAAGCCGGAGCGCTACGAGCAGTACTTC,CASSAKPERYEQYF
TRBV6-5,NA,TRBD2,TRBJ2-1,TGTGCCAGCAGTTACTTGGGGGAGGGGATCTACAATGAGCAGTTCTTC,CASSYLGEGIYNEQFF
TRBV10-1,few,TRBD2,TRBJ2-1,TGCGCCACCTCGGCTAGCGGGGGGGACAATGAGCAGTTCTTC,CATSASGGDNEQFF
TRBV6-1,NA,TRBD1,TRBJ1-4,TGTGCCAGCGAAACAGGGGGTGATGAAAAACTGTTTTTT,CASETGGDEKLFF
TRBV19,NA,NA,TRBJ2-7,TGTGCCAGTAGTAGCGTGAATGCCTACGAGCAGTACTTC,CASSSVNAYEQYF
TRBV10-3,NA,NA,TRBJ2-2,TGTGCCATCAGCGACCGGAGAAGCGGCTGGGGGGGGGAGCTGTTTTTT,CAISDRRSGWGGELFF
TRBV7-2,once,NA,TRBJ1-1,TGTGCCAGCAGCTTAGGGGTCGGCTTGAACACTGAAGCTTTCTTT,CASSLGVGLNTEAFF
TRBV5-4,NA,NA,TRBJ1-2,TGTGCCAGCAGCTTGCAGGGTAACTATGGCTACACCTTC,CASSLQGNYGYTF